This TCR beta chain is from a study of T cell repertoires in cytomegalovirus infection. The study, taken as a whole, reports: What dominated the ex vivo response were HLA-C-restricted CMV-specific TCR beta clonotypes.

With respect to this clonotype: Its antigen is undetermined.

TCRdb itself ran the reads through MiXCR, one entry per CDR3 protein. Of around 290,000 distinct CDR3 sequences listed, roughly 24% are singletons. The CDR3 runs 16 residues. Trimming took off 0 bases at V and 1 base at J, with 10 bases between the two ends. Germline CDR1 and CDR2: MNHEY and SVGEGT. This sequence joins TRBV6-2 or TRBV6-3 and TRBJ2-1, with D hard to call. Source material: PBMCs. The sequence was collected from a human donor in good health (CMV status not recorded). Some clones in this sample may be carry-over from other donors' samples. The CDR3 DNA reads TGTGCCAGCAGTTACTCGGATCTGAGGTCCTACAATGAGCAGTTCTTC. It translates to CASSYSDLRSYNEQFF.